These 21 T cell receptor beta chains were all obtained from the same sample, sequenced in a study of T cells expressing NK-cell markers. TCRdb reworked the 5' RACE reads into one entry per CDR3 protein, no DNA. This repertoire includes 150,000 to 170,000 distinct CDR3 sequences. Input material: blood T cells: a sorted CD56 or NKG2C T cell subset, CD4+ or CD8+ T cells, or bulk PBMC T cells (not recorded which). Receptors originate from a woman aged 50 to 60 in good health.

J is TRBJ1-4 and V is TRBV4-1; absent DNA, TCRdb's TRBD1 call cannot be checked. This CDR3 spans 18 amino acids. Germline loops: CDR1 MGHRA, CDR2 YSYEKL. The chain's CDR3 is CASSQDQPGAITNEKLFF.

The chain joins TRBV9 to TRBJ1-2. The CDR3 covers 12 residues. Germline-derived CDR1 and CDR2 are SGDLS and YYNGEE. The CDR3 reads CASSEGVDGYTF.

V is TRBV3-1 and J is TRBJ2-2; lacking DNA, the TRBD1 call made by TCRdb goes unchecked. Germline CDR1 LGHDT, CDR2 YNNKEL (reference sequence). The CDR3 runs 14 residues. CDR3 sequence: CATQQTGSPGELFF.

The chain uses TRBV12-5 and TRBJ2-2. The CDR3 spans 12 residues. Per the germline V gene, CDR1 is LGHNT and CDR2 is FRNRAP. CDR3 loop: CASGPRPGELFF.

The rearrangement joins TRBV29-1 to TRBJ2-1. From germline, CDR1 is SQVTM and CDR2 ANQGSEA. This CDR3 region has 13 residues. The CDR3 sequence is CSVLGGANNEQFF.

This chain uses TRBV9 with TRBJ2-5; TCRdb returns TRBD2, unconfirmable since there is no DNA. The length of the CDR3 is 15 residues. Germline loops: CDR1 SGDLS, CDR2 YYNGEE. This CDR3 is CASSGGITGTETQYF. Full variable domain (missing parts from reference TRBV9 and TRBJ2-5): DSGVTQTPKHLITATGQRVTLRCSPRSGDLSVYWYQQSLDQGLQFLIQYYNGEERAKGNILERFSAQQFPDLHSELNLSSLELGDSALYFCASSGGITGTETQYFGPGTRLLVL.

The V gene is TRBV12-3 or TRBV12-4, the J gene TRBJ2-7; the TCRdb call, TRBD2, lacks DNA for checking. The CDR3 contains 15 residues. CDR3 protein: CASRLTSGGTYEQYF.

The chain links TRBV6-6 to TRBJ2-1; the TCRdb call, TRBD2, lacks DNA for checking. In germline, CDR1 is MNHNY, CDR2 SVGAGI (reference sequence). The CDR3 spans 19 residues. CDR3 residues: CASSYSGTSGGGAHNEQFF.

The CDR3 region is CASSAWTGESEQFF. The chain is built from TRBV5-1 and TRBJ2-1; as DNA is missing, the TRBD1 call by TCRdb cannot be tested. Germline V CDR1 and CDR2: SGHRS, YFSETQ. This CDR3 is built from 14 residues.

The rearrangement uses TRBV7-9 and TRBJ2-7; TCRdb's D call of TRBD1 is untestable without DNA. CDR1 is SEHNR and CDR2 is FQNEAQ in the germline V gene (reference sequence). The CDR3 is 16 amino acids. The CDR3 region is CASSHPDSLLSYEQYF.

V and J are TRBV5-1 and TRBJ1-6. The CDR3 sequence is 12 residues long. The germline V gene has CDR1 SGHRS and CDR2 YFSETQ. This CDR3 is CASSLGASALHF.

The V and J genes are TRBV2 and TRBJ2-1. Germline assignment: CDR1 SNHLY and CDR2 FYNNEI. CDR3 length equals 13 residues. The CDR3 is CASILVSYNEQFF.

The rearrangement links TRBV29-1 to TRBJ2-2. This CDR3 is 13 amino acids long. The germline gives CDR1 SQVTM, CDR2 ANQGSEA. This chain's CDR3 is CSGSAENTGELFF.

The genes are TRBV5-4 and TRBJ2-1; absent DNA, TCRdb's TRBD2 call cannot be checked. The germline CDR1 and CDR2 sequences are SGHNT and YYREEE (reference sequence). The CDR3 length is 15 residues. The CDR3 loop is CASSSLAEMTDEQFF.

This chain connects TRBV4-1 to TRBJ2-2; TCRdb names TRBD1, which stays unverified in the absence of DNA. The CDR3 totals 12 residues. Germline V gives CDR1 MGHRA, CDR2 YSYEKL. CDR3 amino acids: CASSAPTGELFF.

This chain links TRBV3-1 with TRBJ1-2; there is no DNA to check the TCRdb D call of TRBD1. The CDR3 extends over 15 amino acids. Germline V gives CDR1 LGHDT, CDR2 YNNKEL (reference sequence). The CDR3 sequence: CASSQIPTTDYGYTF.

V and J are TRBV12-3 or TRBV12-4 and TRBJ2-1; the TCRdb D gene call, TRBD2, has no DNA to confirm it. CDR3 size: 13 residues. CDR3 sequence: CASIRTSFDEQFF.

The chain combines TRBV20-1 with TRBJ2-1; TCRdb names TRBD2, which stays unverified in the absence of DNA. CDR3 length: 13 residues. Germline assignment: CDR1 DFQATT and CDR2 SNEGSKA (reference sequence). The CDR3 here is CSASAGGYNEQFF.

V is TRBV7-8 and J is TRBJ1-1. The length of the CDR3 is 15 residues. CDR1 and CDR2 (germline): SGHVS, FQNEAQ. The CDR3 sequence is CASSKVVLENTEAFF. Using reference TRBV7-8 and TRBJ1-1 for the parts outside the CDR3, the full variable domain is GAGVSQSPRYKVAKRGQDVALRCDPISGHVSLFWYQQALGQGPEFLTYFQNEAQLDKSGLPSDRFFAERPEGSVSTLKIQRTQQEDSAVYLCASSKVVLENTEAFFGQGTRLTVV.

V usage is TRBV24-1 and J usage is TRBJ1-2; TCRdb proposes TRBD1, but this gene call is untestable without DNA. Per the germline V gene, CDR1 is KGHDR and CDR2 is SFDVKD. The CDR3 length is 16 residues. This CDR3 reads CATSDPGTTSNYGYTF.

The chain employs TRBV24-1 and TRBJ2-1; TCRdb selects TRBD2, and the lack of DNA leaves this call unchecked. The CDR3 is made up of 14 amino acids. From germline, CDR1 is KGHDR and CDR2 SFDVKD. The CDR3: CATSVAGGDNEQFF.